What follows are 7 T cell receptor beta chains derived from one specimen sequenced in a study of vaccination effects on CD4 cells after COVID-19. These receptors lack a known antigen. Method: immunoSEQ multiplex PCR; TCRdb's copy keeps in-frame clones and lacks some. The sample lists about 20,000 clones, 74% occurring once. The ViraFEST assay expanded antigen-specific CD4+ T cells with viral peptide pools before sequencing. After roughly 11 days in culture, the CD4+ T cells were isolated. This person's SARS-CoV-2 infection, confirmed by PCR, occurred between March and December 2020. The sample here was CD4+ T cells from PBMCs cultured with SARS-CoV-2 spike peptides, taken before COVID-19 vaccination. These receptors were obtained from a human donor who had a prior SARS-CoV-2 infection.

The V and J genes are TRBV4-2 and TRBJ2-5; 7 bases map to TRBD2. Germline CDR1 LGHNA, CDR2 YNFKEQ. The trim removed 1 base at V and 0 bases at J, leaving 5 bases unmatched. The CDR3 has 16 amino acids. The DNA for the CDR3 is TGTGCCAGCAGCCAAGCCAGCGGGGTGGACCAAGAGACCCAGTACTTC. Its translation: CASSQASGVDQETQYF.

The chain carries TRBV7-3 and TRBJ2-1; TRBD1 matches 7 bases. The CDR3 covers 14 residues. Germline-derived CDR1 and CDR2 are SGHTA and FQGTGA. Germline trimming cut 5 bases from V and 9 bases from J; bases unmatched to any gene: 10. CDR3 bases: TGTGCCAGCAGCCTAAGACAGGGCAGGAGTGAGCAGTTCTTC. Protein sequence: CASSLRQGRSEQFF.

The CDR3 region is CASSEDPFTDTQYF. DNA of the CDR3: TGTGCCAGCAGTGAAGACCCTTTCACAGATACGCAGTATTTT. This chain links TRBV6-1 with TRBJ2-3; D gene ambiguous. Between the trimmed V and J ends, which lost 1 base and 2 bases, there was a span of 7 bases. The CDR3 length is 14 residues. The germline CDR1 and CDR2 sequences are MNHNS and SASEGT.

The chain uses TRBV9 and TRBJ2-1; tentative D call: TRBD1 (5 bases). Trimming took 5 bases from V and 5 from J, leaving 17 bases between them. Germline lookup yields CDR1 SGDLS and CDR2 YYNGEE. This CDR3 contains 15 residues. CDR3 bases: TGTGCCAGCAGTTCATGGGCAGGGCTGGACAATGAGCAGTTCTTC. This sequence encodes CASSSWAGLDNEQFF.

The rearrangement joins TRBV6-5 to TRBJ2-4, with 9 bases aligning to TRBD2. The germline V gene has CDR1 MNHEY and CDR2 SVGAGI. V dropped 2 bases and J dropped 9; count of bases not matched to a gene: 8. The CDR3 runs to 15 residues. The CDR3 region is CASSYHSGSESIQYF. CDR3 nucleotide sequence: TGTGCCAGCAGTTACCATAGCGGGAGTGAGAGCATTCAGTACTTC.

The chain couples TRBV6-2 or TRBV6-3 to TRBJ2-3, with TRBD2 matching 7 bases. This CDR3 comprises 15 residues. Germline-derived CDR1 and CDR2 are MNHEY and SVGEGT. With V trimmed by 6 bases and J by 5 bases, 11 bases remained unmatched. The CDR3, as DNA: TGTGCCAGCAGGCCTGGACTAGGGCGGGAAGATACGCAGTATTTT. It yields the protein CASRPGLGREDTQYF.

This clone was detected only a few times. The V call is TRBV7-9, the J call TRBJ2-3, with a weak D call TRBD1 (5 bases). The CDR3 is 13 amino acids. In germline, CDR1 is SEHNR, CDR2 FQNEAQ (reference sequence). The ends were cut back, 4 bases at V and 5 bases at J, with 10 bases in the middle. The CDR3 protein is CASSYGRVDTQYF. CDR3 in DNA: TGTGCCAGCAGCTATGGCAGGGTAGATACGCAGTATTTT.